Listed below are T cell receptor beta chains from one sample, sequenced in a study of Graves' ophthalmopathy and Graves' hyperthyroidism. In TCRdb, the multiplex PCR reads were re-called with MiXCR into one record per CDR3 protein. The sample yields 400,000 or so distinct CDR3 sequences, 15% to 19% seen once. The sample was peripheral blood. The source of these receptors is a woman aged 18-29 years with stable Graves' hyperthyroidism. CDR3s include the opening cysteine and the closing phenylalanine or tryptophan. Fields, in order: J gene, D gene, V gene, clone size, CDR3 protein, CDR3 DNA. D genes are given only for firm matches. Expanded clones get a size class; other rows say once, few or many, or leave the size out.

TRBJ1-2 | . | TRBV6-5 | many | CASSYSIWQGNYGYTF | TGTGCCAGCAGTTACTCGATTTGGCAGGGCAACTATGGCTACACCTTC
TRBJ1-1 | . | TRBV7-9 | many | CASSLVQGTEAFF | TGTGCCAGCAGCTTAGTTCAGGGAACTGAAGCTTTCTTT
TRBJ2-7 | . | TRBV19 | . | CASSPGSRSIYF | TGTGCCAGTAGTCCAGGCTCGAGGAGTATATACTTC
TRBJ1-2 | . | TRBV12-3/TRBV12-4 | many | CASTRSGVGYTF | TGTGCCAGCACCCGATCAGGGGTCGGCTACACCTTC
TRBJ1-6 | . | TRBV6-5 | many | CASSYSGSKNSPLHF | TGTGCCAGCAGTTACTCGGGAAGTAAGAATTCACCCCTCCACTTT
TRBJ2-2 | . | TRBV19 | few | CASRTANTGELCF | TGTGCCAGTAGGACGGCGAACACCGGGGAGCTGTGTTTT
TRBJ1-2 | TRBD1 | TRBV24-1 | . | CATSDGTGKKGGYTF | TGTGCCACCAGTGATGGGACAGGGAAAAAGGGCGGCTACACCTTC
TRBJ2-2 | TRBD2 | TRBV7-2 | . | CASRRPGGTGELFF | TGTGCCAGCAGACGGCCGGGAGGGACCGGGGAGCTGTTTTTT
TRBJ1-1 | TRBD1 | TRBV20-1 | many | CSARGTANTEAFF | TGCAGTGCTAGGGGGACAGCTAACACTGAAGCTTTCTTT
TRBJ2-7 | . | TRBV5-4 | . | CASSLRPGRYEQYF | TGTGCCAGCAGCTTGAGGCCGGGGCGGTACGAGCAGTACTTC
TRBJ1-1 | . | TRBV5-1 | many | CASSLLQGRTEAFF | TGCGCCAGCAGCTTGTTACAGGGACGGACTGAAGCTTTCTTT
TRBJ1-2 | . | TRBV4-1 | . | CASSQDLGSRPGYTF | TGCGCCAGCAGCCAAGATCTGGGCTCACGTCCTGGCTACACCTTC
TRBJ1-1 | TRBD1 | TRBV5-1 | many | CASSSGQVGTEAFF | TGCGCCAGCAGCTCGGGACAGGTGGGCACTGAAGCTTTCTTT
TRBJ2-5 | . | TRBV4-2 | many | CASSHGGETQYF | TGTGCCAGCAGCCATGGGGGGGAGACCCAGTACTTC
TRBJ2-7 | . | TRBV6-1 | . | CASSEGGGHEQYF | TGTGCCAGCAGTGAGGGTGGGGGACACGAGCAGTACTTC
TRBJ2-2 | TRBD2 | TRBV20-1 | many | CSADSGGNTGELFF | TGCAGTGCTGATAGCGGGGGGAACACCGGGGAGCTGTTTTTT
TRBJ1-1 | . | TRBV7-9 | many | CASSLVGATTEAFF | TGTGCCAGCAGCTTAGTGGGGGCGACAACTGAAGCTTTCTTT
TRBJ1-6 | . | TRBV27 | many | CASSTLIRAYNSPLHF | TGTGCCAGCAGTACTCTGATCAGAGCTTATAATTCACCCCTCCACTTT
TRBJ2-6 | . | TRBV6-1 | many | CASKAGASGANVLTF | TGTGCCAGCAAGGCAGGGGCCTCTGGGGCCAACGTCCTGACTTTC
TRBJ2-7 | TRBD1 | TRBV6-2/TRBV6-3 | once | CASSPLDRLSSYEQYF | TGTGCCAGCAGTCCGTTGGACAGGCTGAGCTCCTACGAGCAGTACTTC
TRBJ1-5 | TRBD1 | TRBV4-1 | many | CASRKQGLRGQPQHF | TGCGCCAGCAGAAAACAGGGTCTCAGGGGGCAGCCCCAGCATTTT
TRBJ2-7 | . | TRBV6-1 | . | CAVGGSSYEQYF | TGTGCCGTAGGAGGTAGCTCCTACGAGCAGTACTTC
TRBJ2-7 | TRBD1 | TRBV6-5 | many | CASSIDRGRDEQYF | TGTGCCAGCAGTATCGACAGGGGTCGTGACGAGCAGTACTTC
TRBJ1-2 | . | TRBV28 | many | CASSSSDRYSYGYTF | TGTGCCAGCAGTTCCTCGGACCGATATTCATATGGCTACACCTTC
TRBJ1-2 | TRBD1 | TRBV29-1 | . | CSAVTGSYGYTF | TGCAGCGCCGTGACAGGGTCCTATGGCTACACCTTC
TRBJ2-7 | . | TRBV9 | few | CASSVNDLAPYEQYF | TGTGCCAGCAGCGTAAATGACCTCGCCCCCTACGAGCAGTACTTC
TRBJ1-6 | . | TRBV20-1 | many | CSARFSSGSPLHF | TGCAGTGCTAGATTCAGTTCTGGTTCACCCCTCCACTTT
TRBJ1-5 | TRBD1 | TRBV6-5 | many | CASIRRQGVSNQPQHF | TGTGCCAGCATTAGACGACAGGGGGTTAGCAATCAGCCCCAGCATTTT
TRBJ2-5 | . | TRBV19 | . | CASSPPRGRETQYF | TGTGCCAGTAGTCCCCCACGGGGTCGGGAGACCCAGTACTTC
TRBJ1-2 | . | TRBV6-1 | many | CASSFYGYTF | TGTGCCAGCAGTTTCTATGGCTACACCTTC
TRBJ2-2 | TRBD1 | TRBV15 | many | CATSRGTGSAGELFF | TGTGCCACCAGCAGAGGGACAGGGTCGGCCGGGGAGCTGTTTTTT
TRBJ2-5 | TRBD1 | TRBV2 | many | CASSRDRGQETQYF | TGTGCCAGCAGCCGGGACAGGGGCCAAGAGACCCAGTACTTC
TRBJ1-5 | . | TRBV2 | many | CASSGGRNQPQHF | TGTGCCAGCAGTGGGGGCCGCAATCAGCCCCAGCATTTT
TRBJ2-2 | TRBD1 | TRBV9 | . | CASSSRETGATGELFF | TGTGCCAGCAGCTCCAGGGAGACAGGGGCCACCGGGGAGCTGTTTTTT
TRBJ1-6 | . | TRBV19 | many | CASSIATGRDSPLHF | TGTGCCAGTAGTATAGCGACGGGGAGGGATTCACCCCTCCACTTT
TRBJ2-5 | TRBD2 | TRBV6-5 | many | CASSYSSGGAGGETQYF | TGTGCCAGCAGTTACTCGAGCGGGGGGGCCGGCGGAGAGACCCAGTACTTC
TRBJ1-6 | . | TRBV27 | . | CASSKLGNSPLHF | TGTGCCAGCAGTAAATTGGGAAATTCACCCCTCCACTTT
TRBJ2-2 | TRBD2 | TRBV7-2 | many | CASNSGGPQGGELFF | TGTGCCAGCAATAGCGGGGGGCCCCAGGGCGGGGAGCTGTTTTTT
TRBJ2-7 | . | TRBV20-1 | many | CSAHNGIYEQYF | TGCAGTGCACATAACGGGATTTACGAGCAGTACTTC
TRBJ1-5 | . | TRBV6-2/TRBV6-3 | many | CASSSGTANNQPQHF | TGTGCCAGCAGTTCCGGGACGGCCAACAATCAGCCCCAGCATTTT
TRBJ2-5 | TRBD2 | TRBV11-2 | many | CASSSSGVKTQYF | TGTGCCAGCAGCTCAAGCGGGGTGAAGACCCAGTACTTC
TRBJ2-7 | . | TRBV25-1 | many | CASSDWGGYSYEQYF | TGTGCCAGCAGTGATTGGGGAGGCTACTCCTACGAGCAGTACTTC
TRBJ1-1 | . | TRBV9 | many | CASSVDHLTEAFF | TGTGCCAGCAGCGTAGATCACCTCACTGAAGCTTTCTTT